One sample yielded the 25 T cell receptor beta chains listed below, sequenced in a study of blood T cell repertoires in COVID-19. TCRdb's table, derived via immunoSEQ multiplex PCR, lists solely in-frame clones and lacks some. Found here are about 180,000 clones, roughly 90% of them singletons; the top ten hold around 20%. Specimen: peripheral blood. The receptors come from a man between 65 and 85 years old with active or convalescent COVID-19.

The chain employs TRBV5-6 and TRBJ2-2, with D possibly TRBD1 on 6 matching bases. The CDR3 has 15 residues. Germline-derived CDR1 and CDR2 are SGHDT and YYEEEE. The ends were cut back, 3 bases at V and 2 bases at J, with 11 bases in the middle. The CDR3 DNA follows: TGTGCCAGCAGCTCCCTGGGACACAACACCGGGGAGCTGTTTTTT. Translated, it gives CASSSLGHNTGELFF.

The chain combines TRBV27 with TRBJ2-7; TRBD1 is a possible D gene (5 bases). The CDR3 spans 14 residues. Trimming shortened V by 6 bases and J by 3 bases, and 15 bases separated the two germline ends. CDR1 and CDR2 from the germline V gene are MNHEY and SMNVEV (reference sequence). The CDR3 protein is CASSRTPAIYEQYF. In DNA form, the CDR3 reads TGTGCCAGCAGCCGGACACCCGCTATCTACGAGCAGTACTTC.

This chain uses TRBV18 with TRBJ1-2, with 10 bases matching TRBD1. Per germline, CDR1 KGHSH and CDR2 LQKENI. Trimming removed 1 base from V and 6 bases from J; junction bases left unmatched: 5. The CDR3 consists of 15 residues. The CDR3 DNA follows: TGTGCCAGCTCACCACAGGGGACAGGGGTGGATGGCTACACCTTC. This translates into CASSPQGTGVDGYTF.

This clone has just one count. The rearrangement joins TRBV18 to TRBJ2-3; TRBD2 matches at 14 bases. Germline V gene sequence: CDR1 KGHSH, CDR2 LQKENI. The CDR3 consists of 17 residues. The J segment lost 5 bases and the V segment lost 0 bases, leaving 4 bases of the junction unmatched. This CDR3 is CASSPPGTSGGVDTQYF. The CDR3 DNA sequence: TGTGCCAGCTCACCACCCGGGACTAGCGGGGGTGTAGATACGCAGTATTTT.

The chain carries TRBV7-2 and TRBJ1-1; D is uncertain. Trimming shortened V by 2 bases and J by 4 bases, and 14 bases separated the two germline ends. Germline V gives CDR1 SGHTA, CDR2 FQGNSA. This CDR3 is 15 amino acids long. As DNA, the CDR3 is TGTGCCAGCAGCTTAAACGGTGCCGCCCTCACTGAAGCTTTCTTT. Amino acids: CASSLNGAALTEAFF.

V and J are TRBV4-2 and TRBJ2-1, with 12 positions matching TRBD2. CDR3 length: 16 residues. Germline-derived CDR1 and CDR2 are LGHNA and YNFKEQ. Losses at the gene ends were 0 bases for V and 9 bases for J; bases not matched to a gene: 6. In DNA, the CDR3 is TGTGCCAGCAGCCAAGATCTAGCGGGAGGGCATATTGAGCAGTTCTTC. This encodes CASSQDLAGGHIEQFF.

This chain connects TRBV7-2 to TRBJ2-5, with D perhaps matching TRBD2 (6 bases). Trimming took off 1 base at V and 4 bases at J, with 16 bases between the two ends. The germline V gene encodes CDR1 SGHTA and CDR2 FQGNSA. This CDR3 has 16 residues. The CDR3 protein is CASSLEGGSGAETQYF. Here the CDR3 DNA reads TGTGCCAGCAGCTTAGAGGGTGGTAGCGGTGCAGAGACCCAGTACTTC. The variable domain in full, with the rest retrieved from reference TRBV7-2 and TRBJ2-5, is GAGVSQSPSNKVTEKGKDVELRCDPISGHTALYWYRQSLGQGLEFLIYFQGNSAPDKSGLPSDRFSAERTGGSVSTLTIQRTQQEDSAVYLCASSLEGGSGAETQYFGPGTRLLVL.

The DNA for the CDR3 is TGTGCCAGCAGCGTTACCGGGACAGGGGGCGCGGGCACTGAAGCTTTCTTT. Residues: CASSVTGTGGAGTEAFF. V gene TRBV7-8 combines with J gene TRBJ1-1, with 12 bases aligning to TRBD1. CDR1 is SGHVS, CDR2 FQNEAQ, per germline. There are 17 residues in the CDR3. The junction had 11 bases not matched to a gene; V was cut back by 5 bases and J by 4 bases.

The genes are TRBV6-5 and TRBJ2-7, with a tentative D call TRBD1 (6 bases). With 5 bases removed from V and 3 bases from J, the gap between germline ends came to 14 bases. CDR1 MNHEY and CDR2 SVGAGI come from the germline V gene. The CDR3 has 14 residues. As DNA, the CDR3 is TGTGCCAGCAGTCTGCCGGGACATAACTACGAGCAGTACTTC. This sequence encodes CASSLPGHNYEQYF.

The chain employs TRBV29-1 and TRBJ1-1; D is ambiguous. The CDR3 totals 14 residues. Germline lookup yields CDR1 SQVTM and CDR2 ANQGSEA. Trimming took 7 bases from V and 0 from J, leaving 15 bases between them. The CDR3 bases are TGCAGCGGCTCCAGAAATTCCATGAACACTGAAGCTTTCTTT. Protein sequence: CSGSRNSMNTEAFF.

This clone has a handful of counts. The gene calls are TRBV20-1 and TRBJ1-1; D not resolved. The CDR3 has 12 amino acids. Between the trimmed V and J ends, which lost 3 bases and 6 bases, there was a span of 11 bases. Germline values: CDR1 DFQATT, CDR2 SNEGSKA (reference sequence). CDR3: CSASRQDPEAFF. The CDR3, as DNA: TGCAGTGCTAGTCGGCAGGATCCTGAAGCTTTCTTT.

This clone was picked up one time. V is TRBV19 and J is TRBJ1-6; TRBD1 matches 10 bases. V lost 3 bases, J lost 11 bases, and 7 bases stayed unmatched. The CDR3 contains 15 residues. Germline V gives CDR1 LNHDA, CDR2 SQIVND (reference sequence). The CDR3 region is CASSIPGQGTTPLHF. DNA for the CDR3: TGTGCCAGTAGTATCCCGGGACAGGGGACGACACCCCTCCACTTT.

This clone occurred many times. The chain links TRBV6-5 to TRBJ1-2, with 9 nucleotides matching TRBD1. Per germline, CDR1 MNHEY and CDR2 SVGAGI. The CDR3 is made up of 15 amino acids. Germline trimming cut 0 bases from V and 1 base from J; bases unmatched to any gene: 0. The chain's CDR3 is CASSYSGQGNYGYTF. The CDR3 coding sequence is TGTGCCAGCAGTTACTCGGGACAGGGTAACTATGGCTACACCTTC.

Written as DNA, the CDR3 is TGCGCCAGCAGCCAAGATGGGAGGGGGGCTCCCACCGGGGAGCTGTTTTTT. It codes for CASSQDGRGAPTGELFF. J is TRBJ2-2 and V is TRBV4-3, with D perhaps TRBD2 (7 bases). Germline CDR1 reads LGHNA; CDR2 reads YSLEER. The CDR3 is 17 residues long. V shed 0 bases and J shed 4 bases, with 15 bases lying between them.

The table lists this clone with a few counts. The V call is TRBV29-1, the J call TRBJ2-1, with 9 bases matching TRBD1. The V and J ends lost 3 bases and 10 bases, in that order; junction bases with no gene match: 10. CDR1 and CDR2 from the germline V gene are SQVTM and ANQGSEA. CDR3 size: 14 residues. Written as DNA, the CDR3 is TGCAGCGTTGATTCGGGACAGGGTGCGAGGGAGCAGTTCTTC. It is translated as CSVDSGQGAREQFF.

The V and J genes are TRBV27 and TRBJ1-2, with 7 bases fitting TRBD1. Germline V gene lookup returns CDR1 MNHEY and CDR2 SMNVEV (reference sequence). V trimming: 4 bases; J trimming: 0 bases; junction bases outside the gene matches: 2. This CDR3 is 14 amino acids long. This chain's CDR3 is CASSYRGPNYGYTF. The CDR3 nucleotides are TGTGCCAGCAGTTACAGGGGCCCTAACTATGGCTACACCTTC.

The V gene is TRBV5-1, the J gene TRBJ1-1; D perhaps matches TRBD1 (6 bases). This CDR3 is built from 16 residues. Trimming stripped 4 bases from V and 5 bases from J, with 21 bases between. The germline V gene encodes CDR1 SGHRS and CDR2 YFSETQ. The CDR3 loop is CASSRTSGAGRTEAFF. The CDR3 nucleotides read TGCGCCAGCAGCAGGACCTCAGGGGCGGGTCGGACTGAAGCTTTCTTT.

The chain links TRBV7-3 to TRBJ1-4; weak D call: TRBD1 (5 bases). Germline V CDR1 and CDR2: SGHTA, FQGTGA. This CDR3 has 13 residues. The V end lost 2 bases, the J end lost 8 bases, and 9 bases lay between the germline ends. The CDR3 DNA sequence: TGTGCCAGCAGCTTATACCCAGGGGAAAAACTGTTTTTT. It specifies CASSLYPGEKLFF.

The rearrangement links TRBV7-8 to TRBJ1-5; D gene unclear. The CDR3 has 15 residues. In germline, CDR1 is SGHVS, CDR2 FQNEAQ. Trimming took off 4 bases at V and 0 bases at J, with 10 bases between the two ends. This chain's CDR3 is CASSSNELSNQPQHF. The CDR3 DNA sequence: TGTGCCAGCAGCTCGAACGAACTTAGCAATCAGCCCCAGCATTTT.

This chain links TRBV5-1 with TRBJ1-2; a weak D match, TRBD1 (5 bases). The germline gives CDR1 SGHRS, CDR2 YFSETQ. The ends were cut back, 5 bases at V and 1 base at J, with 6 bases in the middle. CDR3 length: 12 amino acids. CDR3 region: CASRDNNYGYTF. CDR3 in DNA: TGCGCCAGCAGGGACAATAACTATGGCTACACCTTC.

This sequence joins TRBV12-2 and TRBJ2-7; the table assigns TRBD1, which was not confirmed against the DNA. TRBV12-2 is noted as a pseudogene. This CDR3 has 12 amino acids. Written as DNA, the CDR3 is TGTGCAAGTCGCCACAGTCCCTACGAGCAGTACTTC. This codes for CASRHSPYEQYF.

This chain joins TRBV7-9 and TRBJ1-3; possible D gene TRBD1, 6 bases. From germline, CDR1 is SEHNR and CDR2 FQNEAQ (reference sequence). The V end was cut by 5 bases, the J end by 5 bases, with 10 bases between. The CDR3 runs to 13 residues. This CDR3 reads CASSPGGRNTIYF. The CDR3, as DNA: TGTGCCAGCAGCCCGGGGGGGCGAAACACCATATATTTT. Variable domain in full (rest from reference TRBV7-9 and TRBJ1-3): DTGVSQNPRHKITKRGQNVTFRCDPISEHNRLYWYRQTLGQGPEFLTYFQNEAQLEKSRLLSDRFSAERPKGSFSTLEIQRTEQGDSAMYLCASSPGGRNTIYFGEGSWLTVV.

CDR3 region: CASSPTGDEQFF. CDR3 in DNA: TGTGCCAGCAGCCCGACAGGTGACGAGCAGTTCTTC. V and J are TRBV11-3 and TRBJ2-1, with D perhaps TRBD1 (6 bases). CDR3 length: 12 residues. V lost 5 bases to trimming and J lost 10 bases, with 12 bases between them. Germline CDR1 is SGHNT and CDR2 is YENEEA.

On this clone: At the DNA level, this CDR3 is encoded by other sequences in the same sample as well. The rearrangement joins TRBV19 to TRBJ2-5, with D possibly being TRBD2 (6 bases). This CDR3 is built from 14 residues. V was trimmed by 3 bases and J by 5 bases, leaving 13 bases between them. Germline V CDR1 and CDR2: LNHDA, SQIVND (reference sequence). CDR3 DNA sequence: TGTGCCAGTAGTATGGGCTCGGCGGGGGAGACCCAGTACTTC. Residues: CASSMGSAGETQYF.

This chain links TRBV11-2 with TRBJ2-7; 8 bases agree with TRBD2. Germline CDR1 reads SGHAT; CDR2 reads FQNNGV. There are 14 residues in the CDR3. The V segment lost 3 bases and the J segment 6 bases; nucleotides outside the gene matches: 7. In DNA, the CDR3 is TGTGCCAGCAGCTTTAGCGGGAACCGCCTCGAGCAGTACTTC. It codes for CASSFSGNRLEQYF.